The sequence of this T cell receptor (beta chain) was determined in a study of blood T cell repertoires in COVID-19. Study in general: Spain, Italy and the United States supplied samples that represented acute and convalescent COVID-19. Sources were T cells, B-cell-depleted T cells, or PBMCs; the material itself was cDNA or gDNA.

This CDR3 has 17 residues. Patients at the Seattle site were enrolled during active infection and followed longitudinally. Method: immunoSEQ multiplex PCR; TCRdb's copy keeps in-frame clones and lacks some. The sample contains 270,000 or so clones, less than 90% of which appear only once. V usage is TRBV21-1 and J usage is TRBJ2-6; TRBD1 is taken as the D call from the table, unchecked against the DNA. TRBV21-1 is classified as a pseudogene. This receptor was taken from a woman in her twenties or thirties with COVID-19, enrolled during active disease. Specimen: peripheral blood. The CDR3 here is CASSAQGTPSGANVLTF. For the CDR3, the DNA is TGTGCCAGCAGCGCCCAGGGGACACCCTCTGGGGCCAACGTCCTGACTTTC.